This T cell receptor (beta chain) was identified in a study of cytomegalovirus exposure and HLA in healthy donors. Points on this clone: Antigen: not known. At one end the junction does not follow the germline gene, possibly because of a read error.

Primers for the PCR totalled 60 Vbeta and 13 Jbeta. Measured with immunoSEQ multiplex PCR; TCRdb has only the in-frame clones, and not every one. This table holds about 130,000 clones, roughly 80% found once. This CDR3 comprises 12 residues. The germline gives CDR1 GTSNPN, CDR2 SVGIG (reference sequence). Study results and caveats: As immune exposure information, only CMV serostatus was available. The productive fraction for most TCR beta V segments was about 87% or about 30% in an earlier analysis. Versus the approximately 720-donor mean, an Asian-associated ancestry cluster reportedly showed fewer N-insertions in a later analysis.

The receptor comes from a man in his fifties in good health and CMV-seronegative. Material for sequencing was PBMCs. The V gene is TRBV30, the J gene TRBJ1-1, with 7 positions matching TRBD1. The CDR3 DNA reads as TGTGCCTGGAGTGTACGGGGGTTTGACAGGGTCTTT. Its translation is CAWSVRGFDRVF.